Following are 8 T cell receptor beta chains from one sample sequenced in a study of T cell responses to AZD1222 COVID-19 vaccine. Assay: immunoSEQ multiplex PCR; the TCRdb copy retains only in-frame clones and omits some. The data contain over 110,000 clones, 92% of them singletons. This material consisted of peripheral blood, taken 28 days after the second AZD1222 dose. Source of these receptors: an adult who received the AZD1222 COVID-19 vaccine.

The rearrangement links TRBV28 to TRBJ1-5, with 9 nucleotides matching TRBD1. CDR1 and CDR2 from the germline V gene are MDHEN and SYDVKM. The CDR3 is 15 amino acids. With 6 bases clipped from V and 6 bases from J, the junction kept 9 bases outside the gene matches. CDR3 sequence (DNA): TGTGCCAGCAGACGAGCTACGGGACAGGGTCAGCCCCAGCATTTT. It specifies CASRRATGQGQPQHF.

V is TRBV2 and J is TRBJ2-7; D unclear. The germline gives CDR1 SNHLY, CDR2 FYNNEI. This CDR3 region has 16 residues. With 6 bases removed from V and 1 base from J, the gap between germline ends came to 19 bases. The CDR3 loop is CASRGLRRLNSYEQYV. As DNA, the CDR3 is TGTGCCAGCAGGGGTCTCCGACGGCTGAATTCCTACGAGCAGTACGTC.

The V gene is TRBV12-3 or TRBV12-4, the J gene TRBJ1-6; maybe TRBD1 (6 bases). The CDR3 runs 13 residues. The ends were cut back, 7 bases at V and 6 bases at J, with 10 bases in the middle. Here the CDR3 reads CASTIGGNSPLHF. The CDR3, as DNA: TGTGCCAGCACAATAGGGGGTAATTCACCCCTCCACTTT.

The chain is built from TRBV4-1 and TRBJ2-7, with 8 bases fitting TRBD1. Germline loops: CDR1 MGHRA, CDR2 YSYEKL. With V trimmed by 0 bases and J by 3 bases, 4 bases remained unmatched. This CDR3 spans 15 amino acids. The CDR3 protein is CASSQEPGGLYEQYV. CDR3 bases: TGCGCCAGCAGCCAAGAGCCAGGGGGCCTCTACGAGCAGTACGTC.

The sample holds one count of this clone. The chain couples TRBV10-3 to TRBJ2-6; D call uncertain. Trimming shortened V by 4 bases and J by 2 bases, and 12 bases separated the two germline ends. Germline V CDR1 and CDR2: ENHRY, SYGVKD. The CDR3 sequence is 16 residues long. The CDR3 is CAISGGGQTGANVLTF. As DNA, the CDR3 is TGTGCCATCAGTGGAGGTGGGCAGACTGGGGCCAACGTCCTGACTTTC.

The V gene is TRBV4-2, the J gene TRBJ2-3; TRBD1 matches at 8 bases. V shed 0 bases, J shed 3 bases, and the junction held 2 bases outside the gene matches. The CDR3 extends over 15 amino acids. Germline V gives CDR1 LGHNA, CDR2 YNFKEQ. Written as DNA, the CDR3 is TGTGCCAGCAGCCAAGACAGGGGGCGTACAGATACGCAGTATTTT. Translation gives CASSQDRGRTDTQYF.

This clone was seen a single time. The V gene is TRBV30, the J gene TRBJ1-3; D is unresolved. This CDR3 comprises 15 residues. In germline, CDR1 is GTSNPN, CDR2 SVGIG (reference sequence). With 0 bases removed from V and 3 bases from J, the gap between germline ends came to 12 bases. The CDR3 nucleotides read TGTGCCTGGAGTGTACCAGGAGTTGGTGGAAACACCATATATTTT. It is translated as CAWSVPGVGGNTIYF.

The chain uses TRBV27 and TRBJ2-7, with a tentative D call TRBD1 (6 bases). Deletions cut 6 bases from V and 4 bases from J, with 13 bases between. This CDR3 comprises 13 residues. Germline V lookup: CDR1 MNHEY, CDR2 SMNVEV (reference sequence). The CDR3 bases are TGTGCCAGCAGGCCCAGGGGCATTTACGAGCAGTACTTC. Translating it yields CASRPRGIYEQYF.